This T cell receptor (beta chain) was documented in a study of blood T cell repertoires in COVID-19. Overall study: Acute-phase and convalescent COVID-19 samples originated in the United States, Italy and Spain.

Data came from immunoSEQ multiplex PCR; TCRdb stores just in-frame clones and leaves some out. The sample gives more than 300,000 clones, around nine tenths of which show up once; 1.2% is in the top ten. The ends lost 4 bases at V and 5 bases at J; junction bases unmatched: 5. Looked up from germline, CDR1 is SGHTA and CDR2 is FQGNSA. The CDR3 spans 14 residues. Specimen: PBMCs or T cells enriched from blood (not recorded which). The chain carries TRBV7-2 and TRBJ1-1; 9 bases map to TRBD1. This receptor was taken from a woman aged 18-29 years who had recovered from COVID-19. CDR3 amino acids: CASSSTGGATEAFF. The CDR3 DNA follows: TGTGCCAGCAGCTCTACAGGGGGCGCAACTGAAGCTTTCTTT.